This T cell receptor beta chain was recovered during a study of blood T cell repertoires in COVID-19 (dated by TCRdb to 2020 to 2022). In the study overall: Samples from collaborators originated in the United States, Italy and Spain and spanned both the acute and convalescent phases of COVID-19. Sample metadata almost always included a de-identified subject ID, COVID-19 status, age in years and sex. The repertoires were released in a freely available public database meant as a resource for research on the immune response to SARS-CoV-2. The prospective study material was composed of cDNA or gDNA derived from T cells, B-cell-depleted T cells, or PBMCs. Deeply sampled blood TCRbeta repertoires from subjects exposed to, actively infected with, or recovered from COVID-19 were included in the dataset. Samples were obtained from the ongoing ImmuneRACE study (first 160 participants) and from over 1,000 subjects provided by 6 global collaborators. Where available, HLA class I and class II types were obtained from metadata supplied by the sample provider rather than from assay-based typing.

Notes on this clone: Its antigen target is currently unknown. It has no much larger one-base neighbor in the sample; base qualities were not kept.

TCRbeta CDR3 regions were amplified from genomic DNA using the immunoSEQ Assay, a bias-controlled multiplex PCR. On the study's bioinformatics: Nucleated cell counts per sample were estimated from amplification of reference gene primers within the assay. To quantify the absolute abundance of each unique TCRbeta CDR3 rearrangement, sequence reads were collapsed and filtered. For each sample, productive Simpson clonality was calculated by taking the square root of Simpson's diversity index across productive rearrangements. TCRdb's version of the immuneACCESS table is confined to in-frame rearrangements and falls short of the full clone set. An unresolved V gene accounts for under half of the shortfall where checked; the remainder is of unknown origin. That table gives V, J and clone size, and the DNA gave D and trimming. In this sample the table shows about 150,000 clones, approximately 86% of which occur a single time. Roughly 8.8% of the sample is taken by the ten largest.

Here is what the overall study found, with its caveats: The amount of clinical and demographic metadata varied by source and participant and was provided uncurated.

In Seattle, one collaborating source enrolled patients while the infection was active and tracked those patients longitudinally over the course of disease. Collaborating institutions collected whole blood in K2EDTA tubes following their own protocols. For TCRbeta analysis, collaborators shipped samples in one of three forms: frozen whole blood, isolated PBMCs, or DNA extracted from either of those sample types. According to the germline V gene, CDR1 reads MNHNS and CDR2 reads SASEGT. V and J are truncated by 2 bases and 3 bases respectively, leaving an intervening sequence of 8 bases. From its cysteine to its phenylalanine, the CDR3 spans 14 amino acids. Just the 42-base CDR3 DNA is kept, in frame starting at base 1.

The clonotype was recovered from a woman at least 80 years old with COVID-19, enrolled during active disease. This receptor chain uses TRBV6-1 and TRBJ2-1; tentative D gene TRBD1, with 7 bases matching. Sequenced input: peripheral blood. The DNA sequence reads TGTGCCAGCAGTGAACAGGGGGGCTACAATGAGCAGTTCTTC. It specifies CASSEQGGYNEQFF.